The 17 T cell receptor beta chains in this list originate from one sample, sequenced in a study of post-analysis software for immune sequencing data. Included in the TCR beta cDNA libraries were unique molecular identifiers. From the PCR reads, TCRdb called clonotypes with MiXCR, one entry per CDR3 protein. The data show fewer than 850,000 distinct CDR3 sequences, 25% to 30% seen once. No antigen has been identified for these receptors. Findings of the study overall: Included in a set of roughly five TRBV segments more frequent in patients than controls were TRBV5-6, TRBV5-1 and TRBV20-1.

The material sequenced was blood. Every receptor here comes from a girl under 18 with multiple sclerosis.

This clonotype was counted between two and nine times. This chain connects TRBV2 to TRBJ2-5; the match to TRBD2 covers 7 bases. CDR3 length: 22 residues. Germline-derived CDR1 and CDR2 are SNHLY and FYNNEI. After removal of 9 bases from V and 2 bases from J, the junction contained 33 bases not matched to a gene. This CDR3 is CASPKGTTPTKVPGEPQETQYF. As DNA, the CDR3 is TGTGCCAGTCCTAAAGGGACTACGCCAACTAAAGTTCCCGGTGAACCACAAGAGACCCAGTACTTC.

The V call is TRBV12-3 or TRBV12-4, the J call TRBJ2-5, with 9 bases that match TRBD2. V lost 8 bases, J lost 4 bases, and 8 bases stayed unmatched. CDR3 length equals 14 residues. CDR3 loop: CASLLAGASETQYF. The CDR3 nucleotides are TGTGCCAGCTTGTTAGCGGGAGCGTCAGAGACCCAGTACTTC.

This chain uses TRBV7-2 with TRBJ2-5; 8 nucleotides match TRBD1. This CDR3 contains 16 residues. Germline CDR1 is SGHTA and CDR2 is FQGNSA. J was trimmed by 5 bases and V by 1 base; bases with no gene match: 9. As DNA, the CDR3 is TGTGCCAGCAGCTTAGTGTCAGGGGGCGCAGCGGAGACCCAGTACTTC. It specifies CASSLVSGGAAETQYF. Full variable domain (remainder filled in from reference TRBV7-2 and TRBJ2-5): GAGVSQSPSNKVTEKGKDVELRCDPISGHTALYWYRQSLGQGLEFLIYFQGNSAPDKSGLPSDRFSAERTGGSVSTLTIQRTQQEDSAVYLCASSLVSGGAAETQYFGPGTRLLVL.

The chain has TRBV18 and TRBJ2-3; 11 bases align to TRBD2. The germline V gene encodes CDR1 KGHSH and CDR2 LQKENI. V shed 6 bases, J shed 4 bases, and the junction held 9 bases outside the gene matches. The CDR3 consists of 16 residues. The CDR3 loop is CASSPLAGGGADTQYF. CDR3 coding DNA: TGTGCCAGCTCGCCCCTAGCGGGAGGAGGTGCAGATACGCAGTATTTT.

This clonotype was detected a few times. The J gene is TRBJ2-2, the V gene TRBV12-3 or TRBV12-4, with D uncertain. Trimming left V 7 bases short and J 4 bases short, with 4 bases between. There are 11 residues in the CDR3. The CDR3 spells CASIGTGELFF. For the CDR3, the DNA is TGTGCCAGCATCGGCACCGGGGAGCTGTTTTTT.

The chain combines TRBV25-1 with TRBJ2-5; D not resolved. Trimming cost V 1 base and J 4 bases, with 7 bases left between them. Germline loops: CDR1 MGHDK, CDR2 SYGVNS. CDR3 length equals 13 residues. CDR3 in amino acids: CASSEFKGETQYF. CDR3 bases: TGTGCCAGCAGTGAATTTAAAGGAGAGACCCAGTACTTC.

This clonotype has just one count. V gene TRBV20-1 combines with J gene TRBJ2-5, with TRBD2 matching 8 bases. CDR1 and CDR2 (germline): DFQATT, SNEGSKA (reference sequence). With V trimmed by 3 bases and J by 4 bases, 7 bases remained unmatched. The CDR3 extends over 14 amino acids. CDR3 residues: CSASLGGAGETQYF. Here the CDR3 DNA reads TGCAGTGCTAGCCTCGGGGGGGCCGGAGAGACCCAGTACTTC.

This clonotype has at least ten counts. This sequence joins TRBV7-2 and TRBJ2-3, with D tentatively TRBD2 (6 bases). The CDR3 consists of 17 residues. Germline V gene sequence: CDR1 SGHTA, CDR2 FQGNSA. The ends were cut back, 1 base at V and 5 bases at J, with 19 bases in the middle. CDR3 bases: TGTGCCAGCAGCTTAGAAGGGCGTCTAGCCGGGGGAGATACGCAGTATTTT. Amino acid sequence: CASSLEGRLAGGDTQYF.

The chain is built from TRBV27 and TRBJ1-6; TRBD1 might be the D (6 bases). The CDR3 loop spans 14 amino acids. Trimming cost V 5 bases and J 7 bases, with 12 bases left between them. Germline assignment: CDR1 MNHEY and CDR2 SMNVEV (reference sequence). The CDR3 protein is CASSRQQGNSPLHF. CDR3 nucleotides: TGTGCCAGCAGTCGACAGCAGGGGAATTCACCCCTCCACTTT.

This clonotype was seen a few times. The rearrangement links TRBV7-2 to TRBJ1-4; D not resolved. CDR1 is SGHTA and CDR2 is FQGNSA in the germline V gene. There are 15 residues in the CDR3. The V end was cut by 7 bases, the J end by 3 bases, with 15 bases between. The CDR3 spells CASTIYATSNEKLFF. The CDR3 nucleotides are TGTGCCAGCACCATTTACGCTACTTCTAATGAAAAACTGTTTTTT. The whole variable domain, filled in from reference TRBV7-2 and TRBJ1-4, reads GAGVSQSPSNKVTEKGKDVELRCDPISGHTALYWYRQSLGQGLEFLIYFQGNSAPDKSGLPSDRFSAERTGGSVSTLTIQRTQQEDSAVYLCASTIYATSNEKLFFGSGTQLSVL.

The J gene is TRBJ2-2, the V gene TRBV7-8, with 9 bases lining up with TRBD2. The germline V gene has CDR1 SGHVS and CDR2 FQNEAQ. Trimming took 7 bases from V and 7 from J; bases not matched to a gene: 7. The CDR3 runs 14 residues. The CDR3 nucleotides are TGTGCCAGCACCGCGGGGGGGCGGAACGGGGAGCTGTTTTTT. It encodes CASTAGGRNGELFF.

This clonotype has a handful of counts. The rearrangement uses TRBV24-1 and TRBJ1-5; D not resolved. V gave up 0 bases and J gave up 5 bases, with 10 bases separating them. Per the germline V gene, CDR1 is KGHDR and CDR2 is SFDVKD. The CDR3 contains 15 residues. In nucleotides, the CDR3 is TGTGCCACCAGTGATTTGCCCAGGTATCATCAGCCCCAGCATTTT. Its translation is CATSDLPRYHQPQHF.

The chain has TRBV3-1 and TRBJ2-5, with D tentatively TRBD1 (6 bases). The V end lost 0 bases, the J end lost 5 bases, and 7 bases lay between the germline ends. Per germline, CDR1 LGHDT and CDR2 YNNKEL (reference sequence). The CDR3 covers 13 residues. The chain's CDR3 is CASSQDQGETQYF. The CDR3, as DNA: TGTGCCAGCAGCCAAGATCAGGGGGAGACCCAGTACTTC.

This clonotype was seen only a few times. This chain links TRBV7-9 with TRBJ2-3, with D perhaps matching TRBD1 or TRBD2 (5 bases each). The V end lost 9 bases, the J end lost 3 bases, and 10 bases lay between the germline ends. Germline CDR1 reads SEHNR; CDR2 reads FQNEAQ (reference sequence). The CDR3 totals 12 residues. CDR3 DNA sequence: TGTGCCAGTAGAGGGGAGACAGATACGCAGTATTTT. This codes for CASRGETDTQYF.

This sequence joins TRBV4-1 and TRBJ2-1; 9 nucleotides agree with TRBD2. There are 14 residues in the CDR3. The germline V gene has CDR1 MGHRA and CDR2 YSYEKL. J was trimmed by 7 bases and V by 7 bases; bases with no gene match: 8. In nucleotides, the CDR3 is TGCGCCAGCACCCAGGGACTAGCCTGGAATGAGCAGTTCTTC. Translating it yields CASTQGLAWNEQFF.

This clonotype was seen many times. This sequence joins TRBV4-1 and TRBJ2-2; D remains ambiguous. V was trimmed by 5 bases and J by 4 bases, leaving 2 bases between them. From germline, CDR1 is MGHRA and CDR2 YSYEKL. The CDR3 is made up of 11 amino acids. CDR3 sequence reads: CASSGTGELFF. In DNA form, the CDR3 reads TGCGCCAGCAGCGGCACCGGGGAGCTGTTTTTT.

The chain employs TRBV5-5 and TRBJ2-4; perhaps TRBD2 as D (5 bases). The CDR3 covers 14 residues. CDR1 is SGHKS, CDR2 YYEKEE, per germline (reference sequence). V was cut by 2 bases and J by 5 bases, with 11 bases left in between. The chain's CDR3 is CASSLRGPENIQYF. The CDR3 nucleotides read TGTGCCAGCAGCTTAAGAGGGCCCGAAAACATTCAGTACTTC.